These T cell receptor beta chains were read from a single sample in a study of blood T cell repertoires in COVID-19. Method: immunoSEQ multiplex PCR; TCRdb's copy keeps in-frame clones and lacks some. The repertoire holds approximately 210,000 clones, with roughly 84% as singletons. The sample taken for sequencing was peripheral blood. These receptors all come from a woman older than 75 with acute or convalescent COVID-19. Both conserved end residues are part of each CDR3. The D gene is left open where the match is weak. Clone size is given for some rows only: seen once, a few or many times, or a class if the clone is expanded.

d_gene: TRBD1
abundance: NA
j_gene: TRBJ2-7
v_gene: TRBV5-1
CDR3aa: CASSLGQGSFEQYF
CDR3nt: TGCGCCAGCAGCTTAGGACAGGGGTCCTTCGAGCAGTACTTC

d_gene: NA
abundance: NA
j_gene: TRBJ1-3
v_gene: TRBV2
CDR3aa: CASTMGWTGNTIYF
CDR3nt: TGTGCCAGCACCATGGGCTGGACAGGAAACACCATATATTTT

d_gene: NA
abundance: NA
j_gene: TRBJ1-1
v_gene: TRBV6-1
CDR3aa: CASSEERNTEAFF
CDR3nt: TGTGCCAGCAGTGAAGAGAGAAACACTGAAGCTTTCTTT

d_gene: TRBD1
abundance: NA
j_gene: TRBJ1-2
v_gene: TRBV25-1
CDR3aa: CASSELTGESGYTF
CDR3nt: TGTGCCAGCAGTGAATTGACAGGGGAGTCTGGCTACACCTTC

d_gene: TRBD1
abundance: NA
j_gene: TRBJ1-1
v_gene: TRBV5-1
CDR3aa: CASSPRQGNTEAFF
CDR3nt: TGCGCCAGCAGCCCGAGACAGGGGAACACTGAAGCTTTCTTT

d_gene: NA
abundance: NA
j_gene: TRBJ2-3
v_gene: TRBV2
CDR3aa: CASRGNTDTQYF
CDR3nt: TGTGCCAGCCGGGGGAACACAGATACGCAGTATTTT

d_gene: TRBD1
abundance: NA
j_gene: TRBJ1-4
v_gene: TRBV30
CDR3aa: CAWNRQGRGEKLFF
CDR3nt: TGTGCCTGGAACCGACAGGGCCGGGGCGAAAAACTGTTTTTT

d_gene: TRBD1
abundance: NA
j_gene: TRBJ1-6
v_gene: TRBV6-5
CDR3aa: CASRENRGNSPLHF
CDR3nt: TGTGCCAGCAGGGAGAACAGGGGGAATTCACCCCTCCACTTT

d_gene: NA
abundance: NA
j_gene: TRBJ1-6
v_gene: TRBV5-4
CDR3aa: CASSLGGESDSPLHF
CDR3nt: TGTGCCAGCAGCTTGGGTGGGGAGTCGGATTCACCCCTCCACTTT

d_gene: TRBD1
abundance: NA
j_gene: TRBJ2-5
v_gene: TRBV2
CDR3aa: CASSLWTGIQETQYF
CDR3nt: TGTGCCAGCAGTCTATGGACAGGGATCCAAGAGACCCAGTACTTC

d_gene: TRBD1
abundance: NA
j_gene: TRBJ1-3
v_gene: TRBV9
CDR3aa: CASSDQGQGSGNTIYF
CDR3nt: TGTGCCAGCAGCGACCAAGGACAGGGCTCCGGAAACACCATATATTTT

d_gene: NA
abundance: NA
j_gene: TRBJ1-5
v_gene: TRBV19
CDR3aa: CASSIVGTRGSNQPQHF
CDR3nt: TGTGCCAGTAGTATTGTAGGGACGCGGGGAAGCAATCAGCCCCAGCATTTT

d_gene: TRBD2
abundance: once
j_gene: TRBJ2-1
v_gene: TRBV18
CDR3aa: CASSPTLAGEQFF
CDR3nt: TGTGCCAGCTCACCAACACTAGCGGGTGAGCAGTTCTTC

d_gene: NA
abundance: once
j_gene: TRBJ2-5
v_gene: TRBV20-1
CDR3aa: CSASGGETQYF
CDR3nt: TGCAGTGCTAGCGGGGGAGAGACCCAGTACTTC

d_gene: TRBD2
abundance: NA
j_gene: TRBJ2-1
v_gene: TRBV7-3
CDR3aa: CASSQLAGGHNEQFF
CDR3nt: TGTGCCAGCAGCCAACTAGCGGGGGGACACAATGAGCAGTTCTTC

d_gene: NA
abundance: NA
j_gene: TRBJ2-7
v_gene: TRBV25-1
CDR3aa: CASSETGYYEQYF
CDR3nt: TGTGCCAGCAGTGAAACAGGTTACTACGAGCAGTACTTC

d_gene: TRBD1
abundance: once
j_gene: TRBJ2-7
v_gene: TRBV19
CDR3aa: CASSWGTGGEQYF
CDR3nt: TGTGCCAGTAGTTGGGGGACAGGGGGCGAGCAGTACTTC

d_gene: NA
abundance: NA
j_gene: TRBJ1-6
v_gene: TRBV19
CDR3aa: CASSEQGGNSPLHF
CDR3nt: TGTGCCAGTAGTGAACAGGGTGGCAATTCACCCCTCCACTTT

d_gene: NA
abundance: NA
j_gene: TRBJ1-2
v_gene: TRBV15
CDR3aa: CATSRGQTRQNYGYTF
CDR3nt: TGTGCCACCAGCAGAGGACAGACTAGACAAAACTATGGCTACACCTTC

d_gene: TRBD1
abundance: NA
j_gene: TRBJ1-5
v_gene: TRBV18
CDR3aa: CASSRSGGDQPQHF
CDR3nt: TGTGCCAGCTCACGGTCAGGGGGCGATCAGCCCCAGCATTTT

d_gene: TRBD2
abundance: NA
j_gene: TRBJ2-3
v_gene: TRBV19
CDR3aa: CASSATTSGGAADTQYF
CDR3nt: TGTGCCAGTAGTGCGACGACTAGCGGGGGAGCGGCAGATACGCAGTATTTT

d_gene: NA
abundance: NA
j_gene: TRBJ1-2
v_gene: TRBV6-5
CDR3aa: CASSYSYGDYGYTF
CDR3nt: TGTGCCAGCAGTTACTCGTACGGGGATTATGGCTACACCTTC

d_gene: NA
abundance: NA
j_gene: TRBJ1-2
v_gene: TRBV7-9
CDR3aa: CASSSSETGYGYTF
CDR3nt: TGTGCCAGCAGCTCATCGGAGACAGGCTATGGCTACACCTTC

d_gene: TRBD1
abundance: NA
j_gene: TRBJ2-5
v_gene: TRBV2
CDR3aa: CASSGTGSAETQYF
CDR3nt: TGTGCCAGCAGTGGGACAGGGAGTGCGGAGACCCAGTACTTC

d_gene: NA
abundance: NA
j_gene: TRBJ1-4
v_gene: TRBV10-3
CDR3aa: CAISESIGKGNHATNEKLFF
CDR3nt: TGTGCCATCAGTGAGTCGATCGGTAAGGGGAATCACGCAACTAATGAAAAACTGTTTTTT

d_gene: NA
abundance: NA
j_gene: TRBJ1-1
v_gene: TRBV7-8
CDR3aa: CASSWMRLNTEAFF
CDR3nt: TGTGCCAGCAGCTGGATGAGGCTGAACACTGAAGCTTTCTTT

d_gene: TRBD1
abundance: NA
j_gene: TRBJ1-3
v_gene: TRBV28
CDR3aa: CASSLSQGAGGNTIYF
CDR3nt: TGTGCCAGCAGCCTCAGTCAGGGGGCGGGTGGAAACACCATATATTTT

d_gene: TRBD1
abundance: NA
j_gene: TRBJ1-1
v_gene: TRBV3-1/TRBV3-2
CDR3aa: CASSHSGQRKSGAFF
CDR3nt: TGTGCCAGCAGCCACTCGGGACAGAGAAAATCCGGAGCTTTCTTT

d_gene: TRBD2
abundance: NA
j_gene: TRBJ2-3
v_gene: TRBV5-4
CDR3aa: CASSAGLAGGGGDTQYF
CDR3nt: TGTGCCAGCAGCGCCGGACTAGCGGGAGGGGGAGGAGATACGCAGTATTTT

d_gene: NA
abundance: NA
j_gene: TRBJ2-2
v_gene: TRBV11-3
CDR3aa: CASSSQGVGTGELFF
CDR3nt: TGTGCCAGCAGCTCGCAAGGAGTTGGCACCGGGGAGCTGTTTTTT

d_gene: NA
abundance: NA
j_gene: TRBJ1-1
v_gene: TRBV27
CDR3aa: CASSFRGGGTEAFF
CDR3nt: TGTGCCAGCAGTTTCCGGGGAGGGGGCACTGAAGCTTTCTTT

d_gene: TRBD1
abundance: NA
j_gene: TRBJ2-1
v_gene: TRBV7-3
CDR3aa: CASRDPGQGQGNEQFF
CDR3nt: TGTGCCAGCAGAGACCCGGGACAGGGGCAAGGCAATGAGCAGTTCTTC

d_gene: NA
abundance: NA
j_gene: TRBJ1-2
v_gene: TRBV7-6
CDR3aa: CASSLDSNNYGYTF
CDR3nt: TGTGCCAGCAGCTTAGACAGTAATAACTATGGCTACACCTTC

d_gene: NA
abundance: few
j_gene: TRBJ1-2
v_gene: TRBV30
CDR3aa: CAWSVRGAGANYGYTF
CDR3nt: TGTGCCTGGAGTGTACGGGGGGCGGGTGCTAACTATGGCTACACCTTC

d_gene: NA
abundance: NA
j_gene: TRBJ1-1
v_gene: TRBV3-1/TRBV3-2
CDR3aa: CASSQVGRIVSTEAFF
CDR3nt: TGTGCCAGCAGCCAAGTGGGCAGAATAGTTAGCACTGAAGCTTTCTTT

d_gene: TRBD2
abundance: NA
j_gene: TRBJ2-2
v_gene: TRBV11-2
CDR3aa: CASSLEFSGGTGELFF
CDR3nt: TGTGCCAGCAGCTTAGAGTTTAGCGGGGGTACCGGGGAGCTGTTTTTT

d_gene: TRBD1
abundance: NA
j_gene: TRBJ2-2
v_gene: TRBV5-1
CDR3aa: CASSLEGQGTGELFF
CDR3nt: TGCGCCAGCAGCTTAGAGGGACAGGGTACCGGGGAGCTGTTTTTT

d_gene: NA
abundance: NA
j_gene: TRBJ1-5
v_gene: TRBV28
CDR3aa: CASSLTSTTHQPQHF
CDR3nt: TGTGCCAGCAGTCTAACATCAACTACGCATCAGCCCCAGCATTTT

d_gene: NA
abundance: NA
j_gene: TRBJ2-2
v_gene: TRBV14
CDR3aa: CASTEGSTGELFF
CDR3nt: TGTGCCAGCACAGAGGGTTCAACCGGGGAGCTGTTTTTT

d_gene: TRBD1
abundance: NA
j_gene: TRBJ2-1
v_gene: TRBV7-8
CDR3aa: CASSLGAGGNNEQFF
CDR3nt: TGTGCCAGCAGCTTGGGGGCAGGGGGTAACAATGAGCAGTTCTTC

d_gene: NA
abundance: NA
j_gene: TRBJ2-5
v_gene: TRBV5-1
CDR3aa: CASGSGSGWEETQYF
CDR3nt: TGCGCCAGCGGGTCCGGGTCAGGGTGGGAAGAGACCCAGTACTTC

d_gene: TRBD2
abundance: NA
j_gene: TRBJ2-1
v_gene: TRBV7-3
CDR3aa: CASSLLWTSGVYNEQFF
CDR3nt: TGTGCCAGCAGCTTACTTTGGACTAGCGGGGTGTACAATGAGCAGTTCTTC

d_gene: TRBD1
abundance: few
j_gene: TRBJ1-5
v_gene: TRBV10-1
CDR3aa: CASSESFPGQHSPQHF
CDR3nt: TGCGCCAGCAGTGAGTCCTTTCCGGGACAGCACTCGCCCCAGCATTTT

d_gene: NA
abundance: NA
j_gene: TRBJ1-2
v_gene: TRBV6-2/TRBV6-3
CDR3aa: CASSGGFNYGYTF
CDR3nt: TGTGCCAGCAGTGGGGGGTTCAACTATGGCTACACCTTC

d_gene: TRBD1
abundance: NA
j_gene: TRBJ1-5
v_gene: TRBV10-3
CDR3aa: CAISENTGGSQPQHF
CDR3nt: TGTGCCATCAGTGAGAATACAGGGGGAAGTCAGCCCCAGCATTTT

d_gene: TRBD1
abundance: NA
j_gene: TRBJ1-1
v_gene: TRBV10-3
CDR3aa: CAISERDRNTEAFF
CDR3nt: TGTGCCATCAGTGAGCGGGACAGGAACACTGAAGCTTTCTTT

d_gene: TRBD1
abundance: once
j_gene: TRBJ1-1
v_gene: TRBV18
CDR3aa: CASSPGQDTEAFF
CDR3nt: TGTGCCAGCTCACCCGGACAGGACACTGAAGCTTTCTTT

d_gene: TRBD1
abundance: few
j_gene: TRBJ1-1
v_gene: TRBV12-3/TRBV12-4
CDR3aa: CASRKGANTEAFF
CDR3nt: TGTGCCAGCAGAAAGGGGGCGAACACTGAAGCTTTCTTT

d_gene: NA
abundance: NA
j_gene: TRBJ1-2
v_gene: TRBV18
CDR3aa: CASSPAGGNYGYTF
CDR3nt: TGTGCCAGCTCCCCTGCGGGGGGGAACTATGGCTACACCTTC

d_gene: NA
abundance: NA
j_gene: TRBJ2-1
v_gene: TRBV14
CDR3aa: CASSQFQGPPHNEQFF
CDR3nt: TGTGCCAGCAGCCAATTCCAGGGGCCCCCCCACAATGAGCAGTTCTTC

d_gene: NA
abundance: NA
j_gene: TRBJ1-4
v_gene: TRBV2
CDR3aa: CASRDIWEKLFF
CDR3nt: TGTGCCAGCAGGGACATCTGGGAAAAACTGTTTTTT

d_gene: TRBD1
abundance: NA
j_gene: TRBJ2-3
v_gene: TRBV27
CDR3aa: CASSPLGDRSTDTQYF
CDR3nt: TGTGCCAGCAGCCCCCTGGGGGACAGAAGCACAGATACGCAGTATTTT

d_gene: TRBD1
abundance: NA
j_gene: TRBJ1-1
v_gene: TRBV28
CDR3aa: CASITTGENTEAFF
CDR3nt: TGTGCCAGCATTACCACAGGGGAGAACACTGAAGCTTTCTTT

d_gene: NA
abundance: NA
j_gene: TRBJ1-5
v_gene: TRBV9
CDR3aa: CASSASGWVDQPQHF
CDR3nt: TGTGCCAGCAGCGCATCAGGGTGGGTCGATCAGCCCCAGCATTTT

d_gene: TRBD1
abundance: NA
j_gene: TRBJ1-1
v_gene: TRBV18
CDR3aa: CASRGQGATEAFF
CDR3nt: TGTGCCAGCCGCGGACAGGGGGCCACTGAAGCTTTCTTT

d_gene: TRBD1
abundance: NA
j_gene: TRBJ2-4
v_gene: TRBV5-1
CDR3aa: CASSFRQGDIIQYF
CDR3nt: TGCGCCAGCAGCTTTAGACAGGGGGATATCATTCAGTACTTC

d_gene: TRBD2
abundance: NA
j_gene: TRBJ2-1
v_gene: TRBV4-1
CDR3aa: CASSQPGLAVSGEQFF
CDR3nt: TGCGCCAGCAGCCAACCGGGACTAGCGGTTTCCGGTGAGCAGTTCTTC